One and the same sample provided the 2 T cell receptor beta chains below, sequenced in a study of blood T cell repertoires in COVID-19. This table comes from immunoSEQ multiplex PCR, and its TCRdb copy is limited to in-frame clones, with some not included. The sample yields fewer than 350,000 clones, approximately 90% seen once. The specimen was peripheral blood. Receptors were obtained from a woman aged 25 to 45 with COVID-19, enrolled during active disease.

The J gene is TRBJ1-4, the V gene TRBV30, with 7 bases matching TRBD1. V dropped 4 bases and J dropped 10; count of bases not matched to a gene: 9. The length of the CDR3 is 13 residues. The germline V gene has CDR1 GTSNPN and CDR2 SVGIG (reference sequence). CDR3 coding DNA: TGTGCCTGGAAGGGGGCACCCTGGGCAAAACTGTTTTTT. This codes for CAWKGAPWAKLFF.

This chain links TRBV18 with TRBJ2-6, with 7 bases aligning to TRBD1. In germline, CDR1 is KGHSH, CDR2 LQKENI. The V gene end was trimmed by 3 bases and the J gene end by 0 bases; junction bases not matched to a gene: 5. This CDR3 contains 17 residues. CDR3 coding DNA: TGTGCCAGCTCACCTACAGGGGCGAGCTCTGGGGCCAACGTCCTGACTTTC. Its protein is CASSPTGASSGANVLTF.